The 9 T cell receptor beta chains below were found in one sample sequenced in a study of T cells in Graves' hyperthyroidism and ophthalmopathy. Amplified regions were TCR beta CDR3 sequences from RNA transcripts. TCR CDR3 underwent first-round RT-PCR with the HTBI primer set. TCRdb re-called the multiplex PCR reads with MiXCR, one entry per CDR3 protein. The data hold about 290,000 distinct CDR3 sequences, with about an eighth observed a single time. The sequenced sample was blood. Receptor source: a woman between 40 and 50 years old with Graves' hyperthyroidism.

This clonotype came up many times. The gene calls are TRBV6-2 or TRBV6-3 and TRBJ1-1, with a weak D call TRBD1 (6 bases). Trimming cost V 6 bases and J 1 base, with 12 bases left between them. The CDR3 runs to 14 residues. CDR1 MNHEY and CDR2 SVGEGT come from the germline V gene. The CDR3 region is CASRNGGGNTEAFF. CDR3 nucleotides: TGTGCCAGCAGAAACGGAGGGGGGAACACTGAAGCTTTCTTT.

This clonotype has a count of ten or more. This chain uses TRBV15 with TRBJ2-5, with D possibly TRBD1 on 6 matching bases. CDR1 LNHNV and CDR2 YYDKDF come from the germline V gene (reference sequence). This CDR3 region has 14 residues. V gave up 4 bases and J gave up 8 bases, with 17 bases separating them. CDR3 nucleotide sequence: TGTGCCACCAGCACCGGGGACACTCCGAATACCCAGTACTTC. Translating gives CATSTGDTPNTQYF. The whole variable domain, remainder taken from reference TRBV15 and TRBJ2-5, is DAMVIQNPRYQVTQFGKPVTLSCSQTLNHNVMYWYQQKSSQAPKLLFHYYDKDFNNEADTPDNFQSRRPNTSFCFLDIRSPGLGDTAMYLCATSTGDTPNTQYFGPGTRLLVL.

The chain links TRBV10-3 to TRBJ2-2; D is ambiguous. Germline V gene data show CDR1 as ENHRY and CDR2 as SYGVKD. V dropped 4 bases and J dropped 1 base, with 10 bases sitting between them. CDR3 length: 15 amino acids. Here the CDR3 reads CAISVLPQNTGELFF. CDR3 bases: TGTGCCATCAGTGTTCTGCCTCAGAACACCGGGGAGCTGTTTTTT.

This clonotype was found many times. The chain carries TRBV6-1 and TRBJ2-1; D may be TRBD1 (5 bases). The CDR3 runs 15 residues. Per germline, CDR1 MNHNS and CDR2 SASEGT. Trimming removed 7 bases at V and 3 bases at J, with 16 bases between. CDR3 sequence reads: CASKVAQGSYNEQFF. The CDR3, as DNA: TGTGCCAGCAAAGTCGCGCAGGGCAGCTACAATGAGCAGTTCTTC.

This rearrangement joins TRBV6-4 to TRBJ2-2; no reliable D call. The ends were cut back, 4 bases at V and 5 bases at J, with 11 bases in the middle. The CDR3 is 14 residues long. Germline V gene lookup returns CDR1 MRHNA and CDR2 SNTAGT. CDR3 sequence: CASSAKTDTGELFF. The DNA of the CDR3 is TGTGCCAGCAGTGCGAAGACTGATACCGGGGAGCTGTTTTTT.

This clonotype was found a few times. This rearrangement joins TRBV5-1 to TRBJ2-7; no reliable D call. This CDR3 region has 14 residues. CDR1 is SGHRS and CDR2 is YFSETQ in the germline V gene. V shed 0 bases and J shed 0 bases, with 7 bases lying between them. CDR3 loop: CASSLDVASYEQYF. DNA of the CDR3: TGCGCCAGCAGCTTGGATGTCGCCTCCTACGAGCAGTACTTC. Based on the CDR3 plus reference TRBV5-1 and TRBJ2-7, the full variable domain is KAGVTQTPRYLIKTRGQQVTLSCSPISGHRSVSWYQQTPGQGLQFLFEYFSETQRNKGNFPGRFSGRQFSNSRSEMNVSTLELGDSALYLCASSLDVASYEQYFGPGTRLTVT.

This clonotype was detected many times. The rearrangement links TRBV28 to TRBJ2-2; TRBD2 matches at 13 bases. Germline values: CDR1 MDHEN, CDR2 SYDVKM. V was pared by 5 bases and J by 2 bases, with 5 bases of the junction left unmatched. The CDR3 loop spans 17 amino acids. The CDR3 DNA reads as TGTGCCAGCAGTGTACTAGCGGGAGGGCATAACACCGGGGAGCTGTTTTTT. It yields the protein CASSVLAGGHNTGELFF.

The CDR3 DNA sequence: TGTGCCAGCAGTGCCCCGGGGATAGCGGGAGCAGGTGGCAAAAACATTCAGTACTTC. This encodes CASSAPGIAGAGGKNIQYF. The J gene is TRBJ2-4, the V gene TRBV2; TRBD2 agrees at 9 bases. V lost 4 bases, J lost 3 bases, and 16 bases stayed unmatched. The CDR3 covers 19 residues. Germline assignment: CDR1 SNHLY and CDR2 FYNNEI.

This clonotype was detected ten times or more. The chain links TRBV20-1 to TRBJ2-7; D might be TRBD2 (5 bases). Germline values: CDR1 DFQATT, CDR2 SNEGSKA (reference sequence). This CDR3 region has 12 residues. The V gene lost 8 bases and the J gene lost 3 bases, with 14 bases spanning the gap. The CDR3 reads CSPRISDYEQYF. The CDR3 DNA sequence: TGCAGTCCCAGAATTAGCGACTACGAGCAGTACTTC.